This entry lists 14 T cell receptor beta chains sequenced from one sample in a study of blood T cell repertoires in COVID-19. Repertoires were generated with immunoSEQ multiplex PCR, while TCRdb's copy carries only in-frame clones and drops some. The data contain under 75,000 clones, around 90% of them singletons. The sample consisted of peripheral blood. The source is a man in his fifties or sixties with active COVID-19.

The rearrangement joins TRBV19 to TRBJ1-6; 8 nucleotides align to TRBD1. Unmatched junction bases numbered 7, after V lost 3 bases and J lost 12 bases. Germline assignment: CDR1 LNHDA and CDR2 SQIVND (reference sequence). The CDR3 consists of 14 residues. The CDR3: CASSIGQGKGPLHF. CDR3 sequence (DNA): TGTGCCAGTAGTATTGGACAGGGAAAGGGACCCCTCCACTTT.

The chain links TRBV27 to TRBJ2-2; 8 bases align to TRBD2. The CDR3 sequence is 16 residues long. In germline, CDR1 is MNHEY, CDR2 SMNVEV (reference sequence). J was trimmed by 1 base and V by 0 bases; bases with no gene match: 1. CDR3 amino acids: CASSLSSGGNTGELFF. CDR3 sequence (DNA): TGTGCCAGCAGTTTATCGAGCGGGGGGAACACCGGGGAGCTGTTTTTT.

The gene calls are TRBV5-4 and TRBJ1-2; D is possibly TRBD1 (6 bases). Germline CDR1 reads SGHNT; CDR2 reads YYREEE (reference sequence). V lost 4 bases and J 0 bases, leaving 16 bases between the germline ends. The CDR3 contains 16 residues. The CDR3 DNA follows: TGTGCCAGCAGCCCTGGCGGGGGGCCCTCTAACTATGGCTACACCTTC. This gives the protein CASSPGGGPSNYGYTF. Drawing the rest from reference TRBV5-4 and TRBJ1-2, the complete variable domain is ETGVTQSPTHLIKTRGQQVTLRCSSQSGHNTVSWYQQALGQGPQFIFQYYREEENGRGNFPPRFSGLQFPNYSSELNVNALELDDSALYLCASSPGGGPSNYGYTFGSGTRLTVV.

This chain links TRBV15 with TRBJ1-5; D gene unclear. Germline-derived CDR1 and CDR2 are LNHNV and YYDKDF (reference sequence). The germline V and J ends were trimmed by 0 bases and 4 bases, with 4 bases remaining between them. The CDR3 has 13 amino acids. This chain's CDR3 is CATSRDTNQPQHF. The CDR3 nucleotides are TGTGCCACCAGCAGAGATACAAATCAGCCCCAGCATTTT.

The chain recombines TRBV19 with TRBJ1-2; D unresolved. V lost 5 bases, J lost 6 bases, and 19 bases lay in between. The V gene's germline CDR1 is LNHDA and CDR2 SQIVND (reference sequence). The CDR3 contains 15 residues. The CDR3 nucleotides read TGTGCCAGTAGTCGGCCAGGCGGGAGGTTGCATGGCTACACCTTC. It translates to CASSRPGGRLHGYTF.

The chain joins TRBV5-5 to TRBJ1-2, with TRBD1 matching 8 bases. After removal of 4 bases from V and 8 bases from J, the junction contained 10 bases not matched to a gene. Germline loops: CDR1 SGHKS, CDR2 YYEKEE (reference sequence). The CDR3 contains 14 residues. CDR3: CASSPESRGQGYTF. The CDR3 DNA is TGTGCCAGCAGCCCCGAGAGCAGGGGGCAGGGCTACACCTTC.

V usage is TRBV29-1 and J usage is TRBJ1-2; a possible D gene is TRBD1 (6 bases). The CDR3 is 12 residues long. Germline V gene data show CDR1 as SQVTM and CDR2 as ANQGSEA. The CDR3 is CGQRLRSYGYTF. The CDR3 DNA reads TGCGGACAGAGATTACGAAGCTATGGCTACACCTTC.

This chain uses TRBV4-3 with TRBJ2-7; tentative D call: TRBD1 (6 bases). The CDR3 extends over 15 amino acids. Germline values: CDR1 LGHNA, CDR2 YSLEER. Trimming stripped 4 bases from V and 4 bases from J, with 17 bases between. CDR3 in DNA: TGCGCCAGCAGCCTCCAGGGGACGGGATATTACGAGCAGTACTTC. It is translated as CASSLQGTGYYEQYF.

The rearrangement links TRBV5-1 to TRBJ1-3, with TRBD1 as a possible D gene (5 bases). This CDR3 spans 15 amino acids. Germline CDR1 and CDR2: SGHRS and YFSETQ. Trimming left V 5 bases short and J 1 base short, with 13 bases between. The CDR3 here is CASSDPGGSGNTIYF. CDR3 in DNA: TGCGCCAGCAGTGACCCGGGGGGATCTGGAAACACCATATATTTT.

This rearrangement joins TRBV9 to TRBJ2-5; 12 bases are shared with TRBD2. Germline V CDR1 and CDR2: SGDLS, YYNGEE. The V gene end was trimmed by 0 bases and the J gene end by 4 bases; junction bases not matched to a gene: 4. The CDR3 loop spans 16 amino acids. The CDR3 DNA follows: TGTGCCAGCAGCGTAGGGGCTAGCGGGGGGGCAGAGACCCAGTACTTC. This gives the protein CASSVGASGGAETQYF.

This clone has only one observation. The chain has TRBV29-1 and TRBJ2-5, with D tentatively TRBD2 (5 bases). Germline V lookup: CDR1 SQVTM, CDR2 ANQGSEA. V shed 7 bases and J shed 5 bases, with 17 bases lying between them. This CDR3 region has 13 residues. The CDR3 DNA reads as TGCAGCGGCGGGCCGGTCCTCCGTGAGACCCAGTACTTC. Its translation is CSGGPVLRETQYF.

This clone was detected only a few times. The V and J genes are TRBV6-5 and TRBJ1-6; TRBD1 aligns across 7 bases. Germline-derived CDR1 and CDR2 are MNHEY and SVGAGI. V lost 6 bases and J lost 7; bases outside the gene matches: 6. This CDR3 has 14 residues. In nucleotides, the CDR3 is TGTGCCAGCAGCTCCGGACAGGCCAATTCACCCCTCCACTTT. This gives the protein CASSSGQANSPLHF.

The rearrangement joins TRBV29-1 to TRBJ2-2, with a weak D call TRBD1 (5 bases). The CDR3 is made up of 14 amino acids. The germline V gene has CDR1 SQVTM and CDR2 ANQGSEA. The V and J ends lost 4 bases and 1 base respectively, with 10 bases between them. This CDR3 reads CSVAWQGNTGELFF. The CDR3 nucleotides read TGCAGCGTTGCGTGGCAGGGGAACACCGGGGAGCTGTTTTTT.

Written as DNA, the CDR3 is TGTGCCAGCAGCCGAGGCCAGAGGGAAGAGACCCAGTACTTC. It is translated as CASSRGQREETQYF. V gene TRBV7-9 combines with J gene TRBJ2-5, with D perhaps TRBD2 (5 bases). Germline V lookup: CDR1 SEHNR, CDR2 FQNEAQ (reference sequence). Trimming removed 5 bases at V and 3 bases at J, with 13 bases between. The CDR3 has 14 residues.